This is a list of T cell receptor beta chains from one sample in a study of blood T cell repertoires in COVID-19. Here immunoSEQ multiplex PCR was the method, and the copy in TCRdb shows in-frame clones only, minus some. This table holds approximately 20,000 clones, 85% to 95% found once. Source material: peripheral blood. All receptors derive from a woman between 50 and 59 years old with active COVID-19. Each CDR3 is given with its conserved first and last residue. D genes are given only for firm matches. Clone size, where shown, is once, few, many, or a class for clones that have expanded.

TRBJ2-5	TRBV10-2	.	TRBD2	CASSEPLLAGEGETQYF	TGCGCCAGCAGCGAGCCCTTACTAGCGGGAGAAGGGGAGACCCAGTACTTC
TRBJ2-1	TRBV28	.	TRBD1	CASRLAGTGDTEQFF	TGTGCCAGCAGGCTGGCCGGGACAGGGGACACCGAGCAGTTCTTC
TRBJ2-3	TRBV4-1	.	.	CASSQEPGPRGADTQYF	TGCGCCAGCAGCCAAGAGCCGGGTCCACGAGGCGCAGATACGCAGTATTTT
TRBJ2-1	TRBV7-8	.	.	CASSRGLNEQFF	TGTGCCAGCAGCCGGGGGCTCAATGAGCAGTTCTTC
TRBJ2-1	TRBV20-1	.	.	CSASAPPEGKQFF	TGCAGTGCTAGTGCCCCGCCGGAGGGCAAGCAGTTCTTC
TRBJ1-4	TRBV5-1	.	TRBD1	CASSLQGALREKLFF	TGCGCCAGCAGCCTCCAGGGGGCGCTACGGGAAAAACTGTTTTTT
TRBJ2-5	TRBV3-1/TRBV3-2	.	TRBD2	CASSRQRLAGGETQYF	TGTGCCAGCAGCCGCCAACGACTAGCGGGAGGTGAGACCCAGTACTTC
TRBJ1-6	TRBV6-5	.	.	CASRPTGGSNSPLHF	TGTGCCAGCAGACCTACCGGGGGGTCCAATTCACCCCTCCACTTT
TRBJ1-4	TRBV5-1	.	TRBD1	CASSPSGGTNEKLFF	TGCGCCAGCAGCCCGTCAGGGGGCACTAATGAAAAACTGTTTTTT
TRBJ1-2	TRBV7-9	.	TRBD1	CASSRQGAYYGYTF	TGTGCCAGCAGCAGACAGGGGGCCTACTATGGCTACACCTTC
TRBJ1-5	TRBV19	.	TRBD1	CASSTTGPGPQHF	TGTGCCAGTAGTACGACAGGGCCAGGGCCCCAGCATTTT
TRBJ2-7	TRBV28	.	.	CASSIREPSEQYF	TGTGCCAGCAGTATACGAGAACCGTCCGAGCAGTACTTC
TRBJ2-2	TRBV7-8	.	TRBD1	CASSSRQGAIGELFF	TGTGCCAGCAGTTCTCGACAGGGGGCCATCGGGGAGCTGTTTTTT
TRBJ2-1	TRBV18	.	.	CASSTDSSSYNEQFF	TGTGCCAGCTCGACGGACTCTAGCTCCTACAATGAGCAGTTCTTC
TRBJ2-7	TRBV27	.	TRBD1	CASSRTGVGGYEQYF	TGTGCCAGCAGCCGGACAGGGGTCGGGGGCTACGAGCAGTACTTC
TRBJ2-6	TRBV7-9	.	.	CASSLIGANVLTF	TGTGCCAGCAGCCTAATTGGGGCCAACGTCCTGACTTTC
TRBJ2-5	TRBV3-1/TRBV3-2	.	.	CASSQRLNQETQYF	TGTGCCAGCAGCCAGCGACTAAATCAAGAGACCCAGTACTTC
TRBJ1-2	TRBV28	.	.	CASSLPSGRGGDYGYTF	TGTGCCAGCAGTTTACCCTCTGGGAGGGGAGGGGACTATGGCTACACCTTC
TRBJ1-2	TRBV5-1	.	TRBD1	CASSLTGTGLYGYTF	TGCGCCAGCAGCTTAACCGGGACAGGGCTCTATGGCTACACCTTC
TRBJ1-1	TRBV10-1	.	TRBD1	CASSGTGGTEAFF	TGCGCCAGCAGTGGAACAGGGGGCACTGAAGCTTTCTTT
TRBJ2-5	TRBV7-6	.	TRBD2	CASSLDPGVAGGLETQYF	TGTGCCAGCAGCTTAGATCCCGGGGTAGCGGGAGGATTGGAGACCCAGTACTTC
TRBJ2-5	TRBV11-2	.	TRBD2	CASSLGLGIETQYF	TGTGCCAGCAGCCTAGGACTAGGTATAGAGACCCAGTACTTC
TRBJ2-1	TRBV4-1	.	TRBD2	CASSQEPSGHSYNEQFF	TGCGCCAGCAGCCAAGAGCCTAGCGGACACTCCTACAATGAGCAGTTCTTC
TRBJ2-5	TRBV5-1	.	TRBD2	CASSFGTSGGQETQYF	TGCGCCAGCAGCTTCGGGACTAGCGGAGGACAAGAGACCCAGTACTTC
TRBJ2-5	TRBV3-1/TRBV3-2	.	.	CASSQKGHFIETQYF	TGTGCCAGCAGTCAAAAGGGGCATTTCATCGAGACCCAGTACTTC
TRBJ2-7	TRBV3-1/TRBV3-2	.	TRBD1	CASSQVWDSSYEQYF	TGTGCCAGCAGCCAAGTTTGGGACAGCTCCTACGAGCAGTACTTC
TRBJ1-4	TRBV28	.	.	CASSYGGREKLFF	TGTGCCAGCAGTTACGGGGGGCGGGAAAAACTGTTTTTT
TRBJ2-7	TRBV28	.	TRBD1	CASSTLRQGVHEQYF	TGTGCCAGCAGTACTCTGCGACAGGGGGTCCACGAGCAGTACTTC
TRBJ1-3	TRBV6-5	.	TRBD1	CASSLDRGPGNTIYF	TGTGCCAGCAGTCTGGACAGGGGGCCTGGAAACACCATATATTTT
TRBJ2-5	TRBV7-3	.	TRBD2	CASSPTSGGQETQYF	TGTGCCAGCAGCCCGACTAGCGGAGGCCAAGAGACCCAGTACTTC
TRBJ2-2	TRBV7-8	once	TRBD2	CASSFSGLAANTGELFF	TGTGCCAGCAGCTTCTCCGGCCTAGCGGCTAACACCGGGGAGCTGTTTTTT
TRBJ1-1	TRBV6-1	.	.	CASSEMRENTEAFF	TGTGCCAGCAGTGAAATGAGGGAGAACACTGAAGCTTTCTTT
TRBJ2-3	TRBV2	once	TRBD1	CASSRFPGQALDTQYF	TGTGCCAGCAGCAGATTTCCGGGACAGGCACTAGATACGCAGTATTTT
TRBJ2-7	TRBV30	.	TRBD1	CAWSGTGSYEQYF	TGTGCCTGGAGTGGGACAGGGTCCTACGAGCAGTACTTC
TRBJ2-2	TRBV10-1	.	TRBD2	CASLGLANNTGELFF	TGCGCCAGCCTCGGACTAGCGAACAACACCGGGGAGCTGTTTTTT
TRBJ2-2	TRBV5-4	.	.	CASSFPGQTGELFF	TGTGCCAGCAGCTTCCCGGGACAAACCGGGGAGCTGTTTTTT
TRBJ1-5	TRBV3-1/TRBV3-2	.	TRBD1	CASSQAGTGGNQPQHF	TGTGCCAGCAGCCAGGCCGGGACAGGGGGCAATCAGCCCCAGCATTTT
TRBJ2-5	TRBV5-1	.	TRBD1	CASSKQGDGETQYF	TGCGCCAGCAGCAAGCAGGGGGACGGGGAGACCCAGTACTTC
TRBJ2-1	TRBV20-1	.	TRBD2	CSAKGRGGQFF	TGCAGTGCTAAAGGACGGGGGGGGCAGTTCTTC
TRBJ2-3	TRBV2	.	TRBD1	CASRRDRGKTDTQYF	TGTGCCAGCAGGAGGGACAGGGGAAAAACAGATACGCAGTATTTT
TRBJ1-2	TRBV28	.	.	CASSISPGGNYGYTF	TGTGCCAGCAGTATCTCACCGGGAGGCAACTATGGCTACACCTTC
TRBJ2-7	TRBV9	once	TRBD2	CASSAGLAGEQYF	TGTGCCAGCAGCGCGGGACTAGCTGGGGAGCAGTACTTC
TRBJ1-1	TRBV11-3	once	.	CASSLEAGNTEAFF	TGTGCCAGCAGCTTAGAGGCGGGGAACACTGAAGCTTTCTTT
TRBJ1-1	TRBV5-1	.	.	CASSFMTENTEAFF	TGCGCCAGCAGCTTTATGACAGAGAACACTGAAGCTTTCTTT
TRBJ1-6	TRBV28	.	.	CASSPPPTGSYNSPLHF	TGTGCCAGCAGTCCACCCCCAACGGGCTCCTATAATTCACCCCTCCACTTT